Following are 12 T cell receptor beta chains from one sample sequenced in a study of identical twins. MiXCR, applied by TCRdb to the 5' RACE reads, yields one record per CDR3 protein. Of approximately 1.8 million distinct CDR3 sequences listed, about 32% were seen once; the top ten hold roughly 0.3%. Sequenced material: cord blood. These TCRs come from a newborn girl in good health.

This clonotype was seen only a few times. The genes are TRBV5-1 and TRBJ2-7; 9 bases line up with TRBD1. Trimming cost V 5 bases and J 0 bases; bases outside gene matches: 6. CDR1 is SGHRS and CDR2 is YFSETQ in the germline V gene. The CDR3 has 15 residues. The CDR3 DNA reads as TGCGCCAGCAGTCCCGGGACAGGGTTCTCCTACGAGCAGTACTTC. It encodes CASSPGTGFSYEQYF.

This clonotype was seen ten or more times. The chain uses TRBV10-3 and TRBJ2-1, with TRBD2 identical over 8 bases. This CDR3 spans 16 amino acids. The V gene end was trimmed by 0 bases and the J gene end by 0 bases; junction bases not matched to a gene: 1. Germline V gene lookup returns CDR1 ENHRY and CDR2 SYGVKD. CDR3 region: CAISESGTSSYNEQFF. The CDR3, as DNA: TGTGCCATCAGTGAGTCAGGGACTAGCTCCTACAATGAGCAGTTCTTC.

This chain connects TRBV27 to TRBJ1-5; TRBD1 aligns across 8 bases. V shed 3 bases and J 6 bases; nucleotides not matched to a gene: 10. CDR1 and CDR2 (germline): MNHEY, SMNVEV (reference sequence). The CDR3 contains 16 residues. CDR3 loop: CASSLKGQVIGQPQHF. In DNA form, the CDR3 reads TGTGCCAGCAGTTTGAAGGGACAGGTTATAGGTCAGCCCCAGCATTTT.

V is TRBV20-1 and J is TRBJ2-1, with TRBD2 as a possible D gene (5 bases). Trimming shortened V by 1 base and J by 13 bases, and 17 bases separated the two germline ends. The CDR3 runs 13 residues. The V gene's germline CDR1 is DFQATT and CDR2 SNEGSKA (reference sequence). The CDR3 DNA follows: TGCAGTGCTAGAGTCAGCGGTCAAGAGACCCAGTTCTTC. This gives the protein CSARVSGQETQFF.

The chain couples TRBV4-2 to TRBJ1-5; 10 bases are shared with TRBD1. With 3 bases clipped from V and 6 bases from J, the junction kept 8 bases outside the gene matches. The CDR3 is 16 residues long. Germline values: CDR1 LGHNA, CDR2 YNFKEQ. The CDR3 reads CASSHKTGGNGQPQHF. In nucleotides, the CDR3 is TGTGCCAGCAGCCACAAGACAGGGGGCAACGGTCAGCCCCAGCATTTT.

This rearrangement joins TRBV7-9 to TRBJ1-1, with TRBD1 as a possible D gene (5 bases). The CDR3 extends over 14 amino acids. Trimming pared 4 bases from V and 1 base from J, leaving 10 bases between. The germline gives CDR1 SEHNR, CDR2 FQNEAQ (reference sequence). The CDR3 DNA is TGTGCCAGCAGCTCCCGGGACGGGAACACTGAAGCTTTCTTT. It is translated as CASSSRDGNTEAFF.

A note on this clonotype: At one of its ends the junction is not consistent with the germline gene, which may arise from a read error. The V gene is TRBV6-6, the J gene TRBJ1-1, with TRBD1 matching 8 bases. This CDR3 has 16 amino acids. CDR1 is MNHNY, CDR2 SVGAGI, per germline (reference sequence). CDR3 region: CACSPRQGRVQTEAFF. CDR3 coding DNA: TGTGCCTGCAGTCCACGACAGGGGAGGGTGCAAACTGAAGCTTTCTTT.

The chain recombines TRBV10-1 with TRBJ2-7; a possible D gene is TRBD2 (6 bases). Deletions cut 2 bases from V and 6 bases from J, with 8 bases between. The CDR3 sequence is 12 residues long. Germline V gene sequence: CDR1 WNHNN, CDR2 SYGVQD (reference sequence). In DNA form, the CDR3 reads TGCGCCAGCAGTGAGAGGGGACTCGAGCAGTACTTC. The encoded protein is CASSERGLEQYF.

This clonotype was picked up a small number of times. The chain couples TRBV12-3 or TRBV12-4 to TRBJ1-1; D is uncertain. The V end lost 6 bases, the J end lost 7 bases, and 9 bases lay between the germline ends. This CDR3 comprises 11 residues. The CDR3 region has the DNA TGTGCCAGCAGACTAAGCATTGAAGCTTTCTTT. Protein sequence: CASRLSIEAFF.

The chain joins TRBV5-1 to TRBJ2-3; 14 bases are a match to TRBD2. The CDR3 is 16 amino acids. From germline, CDR1 is SGHRS and CDR2 YFSETQ. V trimming: 7 bases; J trimming: 2 bases; junction bases outside the gene matches: 6. The CDR3 nucleotides are TGCGCCAGCGTTCGACTAGCGGGGGGGTCCACAGATACGCAGTATTTT. It specifies CASVRLAGGSTDTQYF.

The chain combines TRBV27 with TRBJ2-5; tentatively, D is TRBD2 (5 bases). The V end was cut by 1 base, the J end by 4 bases, with 16 bases between. The CDR3 has 16 residues. The V gene's germline CDR1 is MNHEY and CDR2 SMNVEV (reference sequence). CDR3 bases: TGTGCCAGCAGTTTATTGGCGTATACGGGAAGAGAGACCCAGTACTTC. The encoded protein is CASSLLAYTGRETQYF.

This clonotype appeared once. This chain links TRBV7-2 with TRBJ2-3; possibly TRBD2 for D (6 bases). This CDR3 contains 17 residues. Trimming took 3 bases from V and 2 from J, leaving 18 bases between them. Germline V lookup: CDR1 SGHTA, CDR2 FQGNSA. This CDR3 is CASSLSHYGGTTDTQYF. The DNA of the CDR3 is TGTGCCAGCAGCTTGAGCCACTACGGGGGAACCACAGATACGCAGTATTTT.